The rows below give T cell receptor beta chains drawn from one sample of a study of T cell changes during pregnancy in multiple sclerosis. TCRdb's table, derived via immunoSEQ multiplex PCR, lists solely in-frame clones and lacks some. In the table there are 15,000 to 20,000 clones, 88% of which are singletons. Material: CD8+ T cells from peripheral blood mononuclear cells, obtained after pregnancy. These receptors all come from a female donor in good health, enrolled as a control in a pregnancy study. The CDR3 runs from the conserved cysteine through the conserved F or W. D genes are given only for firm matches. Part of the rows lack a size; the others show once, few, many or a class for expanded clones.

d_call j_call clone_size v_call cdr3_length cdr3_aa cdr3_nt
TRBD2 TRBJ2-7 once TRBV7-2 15 CASSSSGGPSYEQYF TGTGCCAGCAGCTCTAGCGGGGGCCCCTCCTACGAGCAGTACTTC
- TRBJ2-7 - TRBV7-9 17 CASSLDRELGLSYEQYF TGTGCCAGCAGCTTAGATCGTGAGCTGGGACTTTCCTACGAGCAGTACTTC
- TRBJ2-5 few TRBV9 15 CASSVGTVGQETQYF TGTGCCAGCAGCGTAGGGACAGTAGGGCAAGAGACCCAGTACTTC
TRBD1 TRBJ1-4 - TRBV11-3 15 CASSATGQGHEKLFF TGTGCCAGCAGCGCAACAGGACAGGGGCATGAAAAACTGTTTTTT
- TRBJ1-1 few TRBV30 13 CAWSVDRNTEAFF TGTGCCTGGAGTGTAGACAGGAATACTGAAGCTTTCTTT
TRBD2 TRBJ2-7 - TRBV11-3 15 CASSPLAGGPYEQYF TGTGCCAGCAGCCCTCTAGCGGGGGGGCCCTACGAGCAGTACTTC
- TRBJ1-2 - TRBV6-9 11 CASTPDYGYTF TGTGCCAGCACCCCGGACTATGGCTACACCTTC
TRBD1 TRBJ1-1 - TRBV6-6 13 CASSQDRVFRAFF TGTGCCAGCAGTCAAGACAGGGTTTTTAGAGCTTTCTTT
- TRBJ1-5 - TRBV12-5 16 CASVSIQGNSNQPQHF TGTGCTAGTGTTTCTATTCAGGGGAATAGCAATCAGCCCCAGCATTTT
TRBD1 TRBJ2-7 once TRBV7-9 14 CASTTGGTSYEQYF TGTGCCAGCACCACAGGGGGGACCTCCTACGAGCAGTACTTC
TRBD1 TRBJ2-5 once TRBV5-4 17 CASRHVGGRDPSETQYF TGTGCCAGCAGGCACGTAGGGGGCAGGGACCCTTCCGAGACCCAGTACTTC
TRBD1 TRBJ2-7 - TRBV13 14 CASSLRTGWNEQYF TGTGCCAGCAGCTTACGGACAGGGTGGAACGAGCAGTACTTC
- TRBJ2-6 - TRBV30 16 CAWSVQGDSGANVLTF TGTGCCTGGAGTGTACAAGGGGACTCTGGGGCCAACGTCCTGACTTTC
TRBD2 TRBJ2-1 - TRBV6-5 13 CAIGGSSYNEQFF TGTGCCATCGGGGGGAGCTCCTACAATGAGCAGTTCTTC
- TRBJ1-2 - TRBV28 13 CASTKHGIYGYTF TGTGCCAGCACCAAACACGGGATCTATGGCTACACCTTC
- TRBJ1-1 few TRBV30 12 CAWSVVGIEAFF TGTGCCTGGAGTGTCGTGGGCATTGAAGCTTTCTTT
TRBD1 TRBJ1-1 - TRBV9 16 CASSVASGQGHTEAFF TGTGCCAGCAGCGTAGCCTCGGGACAGGGCCACACTGAAGCTTTCTTT
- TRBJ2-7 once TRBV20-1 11 CSANRAYEQYF TGCAGTGCTAACAGGGCCTACGAGCAGTACTTC
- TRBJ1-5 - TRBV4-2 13 CASSQEQNQPQHF TGTGCCAGCAGCCAGGAGCAGAATCAGCCCCAGCATTTT
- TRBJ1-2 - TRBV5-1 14 CASSVGWQNDGYTF TGCGCCAGCAGCGTTGGTTGGCAGAACGATGGCTACACCTTC
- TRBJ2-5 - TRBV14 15 CASSQDAGSQETQYF TGTGCCAGCAGCCAAGACGCAGGGTCGCAAGAGACCCAGTACTTC
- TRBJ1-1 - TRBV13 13 CASPGALNTEAFF TGTGCCAGCCCAGGGGCCCTGAACACTGAAGCTTTCTTT
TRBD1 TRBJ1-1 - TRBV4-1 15 CASSHRQGPNTEAFF TGCGCCAGCAGCCACCGACAGGGCCCCAACACTGAAGCTTTCTTT
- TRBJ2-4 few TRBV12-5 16 CASATDRPLAKNIQYF TGTGCTAGTGCTACCGACAGGCCCCTGGCCAAAAACATTCAGTACTTC
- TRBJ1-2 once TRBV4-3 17 CASSQDLSGAANYGYTF TGCGCCAGCAGCCAAGATTTATCTGGGGCCGCGAACTATGGCTACACCTTC
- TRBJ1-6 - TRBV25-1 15 CASSEVRADNSPLHF TGTGCCAGCAGTGAAGTCAGGGCGGACAATTCACCCCTCCACTTT
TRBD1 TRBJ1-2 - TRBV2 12 CANQQGMEGYTF TGTGCCAACCAACAGGGGATGGAGGGCTACACCTTC
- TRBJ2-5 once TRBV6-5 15 CASSYVAGTQETQYF TGTGCCAGCAGTTACGTGGCAGGCACACAAGAGACCCAGTACTTC
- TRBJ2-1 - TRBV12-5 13 CASGYEGDNEQFF TGTGCTAGTGGTTACGAGGGTGACAATGAGCAGTTCTTC
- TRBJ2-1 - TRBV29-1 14 CSVERGSSYNEQFF TGCAGCGTTGAACGGGGGAGCTCCTACAATGAGCAGTTCTTC
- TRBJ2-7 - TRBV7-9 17 CASSSNQGLSSSYEQYF TGTGCCAGCAGCTCAAATCAGGGGCTATCCAGCTCCTACGAGCAGTACTTC
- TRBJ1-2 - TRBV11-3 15 CASSLGTGANYGYTF TGTGCCAGCAGCTTAGGAACAGGAGCTAACTATGGCTACACCTTC
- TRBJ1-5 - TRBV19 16 CASTLDARGNFQPQHF TGTGCCAGTACACTAGACGCCAGGGGAAATTTTCAGCCCCAGCATTTT
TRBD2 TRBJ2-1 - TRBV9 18 CASSPRTSGGPQYNEQFF TGTGCCAGCAGCCCCAGGACTAGCGGGGGCCCTCAGTACAATGAGCAGTTCTTC
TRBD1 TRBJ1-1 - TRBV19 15 CASSIAGTENTEAFF TGTGCCAGTAGTATAGCCGGGACAGAGAACACTGAAGCTTTCTTT
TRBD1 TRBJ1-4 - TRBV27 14 CASHGTGGDEKLFF TGTGCCAGCCATGGGACAGGGGGCGACGAAAAACTGTTTTTT
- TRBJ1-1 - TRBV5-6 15 CASSLGKGIGTEAFF TGTGCCAGCAGCTTGGGGAAGGGGATCGGCACTGAAGCTTTCTTT
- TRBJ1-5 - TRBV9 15 CASSASTGNNQPQHF TGTGCCAGCAGCGCCTCCACAGGGAACAATCAGCCCCAGCATTTT